The source of this T cell receptor beta chain is a study of T cell repertoires in cytomegalovirus infection. Turning to the study itself: The authors relied on CMV epitopes, both recently identified HLA-C-restricted and well-studied HLA-B-restricted. Indications of both CMV infection and matching HLA type were provided by public TCR beta signatures. Points from the study as a whole: Frequencies of public TCR beta families were cumulated, and this identified carriers of CMV plus the relevant HLA.

Comments on this clonotype: As yet, its antigen is unknown.

There are 15 residues in the CDR3. Trimming left V 0 bases short and J 1 base short, with 12 bases between. The germline gives CDR1 SQVTM, CDR2 ANQGSEA. TCRdb independently ran MiXCR on the reads; one entry per CDR3 protein. This table holds 900,000 to 950,000 distinct CDR3 sequences, less than 35% found once. This TCR came from a human donor in good health (CMV status not recorded). Some clones in this sample may be carry-over from other donors' samples. The rearrangement links TRBV29-1 to TRBJ1-1, with D possibly being TRBD1 (5 bases). Sequences were derived from cultured CD8+ T cells from PBMCs, sampled from culture after CMV antigen stimulation. CDR3 protein: CSVEDPQAPNTEAFF. The DNA of the CDR3 is TGCAGCGTTGAAGACCCACAGGCCCCGAACACTGAAGCTTTCTTT. Combining the CDR3 with reference TRBV29-1 and TRBJ1-1 gives the whole variable domain SAVISQKPSRDICQRGTSLTIQCQVDSQVTMMFWYRQQPGQSLTLIATANQGSEATYESGFVIDKFPISRPNLTFSTLTVSNMSPEDSSIYLCSVEDPQAPNTEAFFGQGTRLTVV.